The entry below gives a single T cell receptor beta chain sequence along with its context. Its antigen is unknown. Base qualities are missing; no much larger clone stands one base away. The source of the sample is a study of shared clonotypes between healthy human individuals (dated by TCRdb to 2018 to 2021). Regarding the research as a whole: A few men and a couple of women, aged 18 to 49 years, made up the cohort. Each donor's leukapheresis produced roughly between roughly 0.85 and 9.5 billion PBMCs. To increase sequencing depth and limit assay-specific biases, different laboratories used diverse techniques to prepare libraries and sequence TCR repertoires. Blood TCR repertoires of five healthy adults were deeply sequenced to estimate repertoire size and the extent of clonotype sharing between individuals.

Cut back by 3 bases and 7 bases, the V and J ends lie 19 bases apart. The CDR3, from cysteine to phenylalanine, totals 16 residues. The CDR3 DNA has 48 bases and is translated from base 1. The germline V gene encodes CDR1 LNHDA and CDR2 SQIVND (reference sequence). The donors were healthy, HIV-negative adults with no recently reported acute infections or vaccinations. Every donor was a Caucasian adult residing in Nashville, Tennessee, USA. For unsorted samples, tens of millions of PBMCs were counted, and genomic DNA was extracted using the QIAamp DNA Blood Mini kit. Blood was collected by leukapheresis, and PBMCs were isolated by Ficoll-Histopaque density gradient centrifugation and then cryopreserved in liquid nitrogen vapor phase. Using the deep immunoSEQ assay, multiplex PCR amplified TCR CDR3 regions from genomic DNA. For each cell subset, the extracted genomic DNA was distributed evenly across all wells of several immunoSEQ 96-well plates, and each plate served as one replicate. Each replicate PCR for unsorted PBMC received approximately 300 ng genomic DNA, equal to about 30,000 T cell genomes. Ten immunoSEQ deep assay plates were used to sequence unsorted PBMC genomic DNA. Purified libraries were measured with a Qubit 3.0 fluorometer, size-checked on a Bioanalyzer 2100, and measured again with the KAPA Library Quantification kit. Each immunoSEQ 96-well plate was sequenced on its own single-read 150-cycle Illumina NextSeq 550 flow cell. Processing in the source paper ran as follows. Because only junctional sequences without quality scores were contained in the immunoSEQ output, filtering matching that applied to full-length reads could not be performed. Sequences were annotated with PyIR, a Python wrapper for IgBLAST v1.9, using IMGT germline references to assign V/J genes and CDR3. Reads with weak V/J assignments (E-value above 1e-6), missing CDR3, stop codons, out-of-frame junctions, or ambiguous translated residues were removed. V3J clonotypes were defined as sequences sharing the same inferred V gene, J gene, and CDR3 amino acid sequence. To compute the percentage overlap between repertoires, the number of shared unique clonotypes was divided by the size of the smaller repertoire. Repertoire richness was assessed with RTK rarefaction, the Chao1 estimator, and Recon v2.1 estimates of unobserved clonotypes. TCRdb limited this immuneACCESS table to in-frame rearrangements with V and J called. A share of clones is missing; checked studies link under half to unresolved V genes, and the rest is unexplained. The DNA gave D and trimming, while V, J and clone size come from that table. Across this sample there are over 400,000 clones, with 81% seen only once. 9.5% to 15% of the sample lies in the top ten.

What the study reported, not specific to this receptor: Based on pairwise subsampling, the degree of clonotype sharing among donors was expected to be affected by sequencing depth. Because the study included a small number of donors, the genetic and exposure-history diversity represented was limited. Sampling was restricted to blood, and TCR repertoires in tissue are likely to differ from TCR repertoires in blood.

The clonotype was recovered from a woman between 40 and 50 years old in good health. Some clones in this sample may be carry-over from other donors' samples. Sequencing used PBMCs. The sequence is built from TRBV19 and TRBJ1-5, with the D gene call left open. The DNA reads TGTGCCAGTAGTATTGGGGAGGGCCGAGTGGAGCAGCCCCAGCATTTT. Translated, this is CASSIGEGRVEQPQHF. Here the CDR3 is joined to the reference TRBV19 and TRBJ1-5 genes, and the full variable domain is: DGGITQSPKYLFRKEGQNVTLSCEQNLNHDAMYWYRQDPGQGLRLIYYSQIVNDFQKGDIAEGYSVSREKKESFPLTVTSAQKNPTAFYLCASSIGEGRVEQPQHFGDGTRLSIL.